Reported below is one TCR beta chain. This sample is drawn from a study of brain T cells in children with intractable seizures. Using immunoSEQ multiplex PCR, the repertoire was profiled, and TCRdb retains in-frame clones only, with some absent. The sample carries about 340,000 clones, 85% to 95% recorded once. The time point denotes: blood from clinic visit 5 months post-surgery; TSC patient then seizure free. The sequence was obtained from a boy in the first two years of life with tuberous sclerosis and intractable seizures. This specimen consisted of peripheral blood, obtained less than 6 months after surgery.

CDR3 bases: TGTGCCAGTAGTATAGGTAGGGAGAGGATGAACACTGAAGCTTTCTTT. Translated: CASSIGRERMNTEAFF. The chain joins TRBV19 to TRBJ1-1; D gene uncertain. V gave up 1 base and J gave up 0 bases, with 12 bases separating them. The germline gives CDR1 LNHDA, CDR2 SQIVND (reference sequence). The length of the CDR3 is 16 residues.